This TCR delta chain was observed in a study of γδ T cells in repeated Plasmodium falciparum infection. TCRdb made new clone calls on the multiplex PCR reads using CATT. The table includes about 48,000 delta-chain clones, roughly 1.6% detected once. Gammadelta T cells were flow-sorted from PBMC into Vgamma9/Vdelta2+ and Vdelta2-negative populations for bulk analysis. Concerning this clone itself: The translation of this DNA and the TCRdb protein of a much larger clone differ at residue 14, probably owing to a read error; the protein shown here is translated from the DNA.

Trimming removed 1 base at V and 3 bases at J, with 24 bases between. The CDR3 runs 19 residues. CDR1 and CDR2 (germline): TSWWSYY, QGS. The origin of this receptor is a pool of human donors (malaria-infected and uninfected, not separated). The chain employs TRDV1 and TRDJ1; no reliable D call. TCRdb does not report a J gene; here it was assigned by matching the DNA to germline references. Material for sequencing was gamma-delta T cells from blood. CDR3 sequence: CALGEPERGIPLYADKLIF. CDR3 sequence (DNA): TGTGCTCTTGGGGAACCTGAACGGGGTATACCCTTGTACGCCGATAAACTCATCTTT.